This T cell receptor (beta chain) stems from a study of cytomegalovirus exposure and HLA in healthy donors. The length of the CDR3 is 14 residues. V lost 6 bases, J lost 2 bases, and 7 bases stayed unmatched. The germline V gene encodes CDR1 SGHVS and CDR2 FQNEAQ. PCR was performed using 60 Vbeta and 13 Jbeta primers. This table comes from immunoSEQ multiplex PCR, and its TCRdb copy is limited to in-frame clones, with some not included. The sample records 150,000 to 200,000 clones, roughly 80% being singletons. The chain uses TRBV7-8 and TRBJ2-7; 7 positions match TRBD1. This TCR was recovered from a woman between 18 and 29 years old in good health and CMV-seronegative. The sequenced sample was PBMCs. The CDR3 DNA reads TGTGCCAGCAGACCGAGGACAGGAGCCTACGAGCAGTACTTC. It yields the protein CASRPRTGAYEQYF. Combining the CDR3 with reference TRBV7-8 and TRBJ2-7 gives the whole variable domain GAGVSQSPRYKVAKRGQDVALRCDPISGHVSLFWYQQALGQGPEFLTYFQNEAQLDKSGLPSDRFFAERPEGSVSTLKIQRTQQEDSAVYLCASRPRTGAYEQYFGPGTRLTVT.